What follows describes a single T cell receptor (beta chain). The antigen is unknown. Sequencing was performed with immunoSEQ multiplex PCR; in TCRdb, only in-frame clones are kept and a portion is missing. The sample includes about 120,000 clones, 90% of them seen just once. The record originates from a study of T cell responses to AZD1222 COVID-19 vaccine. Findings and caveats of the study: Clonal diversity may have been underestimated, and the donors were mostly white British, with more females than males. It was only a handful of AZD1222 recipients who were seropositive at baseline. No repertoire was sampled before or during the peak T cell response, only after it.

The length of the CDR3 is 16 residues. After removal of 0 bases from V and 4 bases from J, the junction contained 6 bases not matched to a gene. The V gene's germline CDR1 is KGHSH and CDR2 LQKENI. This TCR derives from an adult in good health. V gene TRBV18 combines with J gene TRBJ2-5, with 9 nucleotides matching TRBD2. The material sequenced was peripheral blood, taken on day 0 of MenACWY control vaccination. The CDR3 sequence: CASSPPLSSGRETQYF. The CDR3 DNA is TGTGCCAGCTCACCACCGCTCAGTAGCGGGAGAGAGACCCAGTACTTC.